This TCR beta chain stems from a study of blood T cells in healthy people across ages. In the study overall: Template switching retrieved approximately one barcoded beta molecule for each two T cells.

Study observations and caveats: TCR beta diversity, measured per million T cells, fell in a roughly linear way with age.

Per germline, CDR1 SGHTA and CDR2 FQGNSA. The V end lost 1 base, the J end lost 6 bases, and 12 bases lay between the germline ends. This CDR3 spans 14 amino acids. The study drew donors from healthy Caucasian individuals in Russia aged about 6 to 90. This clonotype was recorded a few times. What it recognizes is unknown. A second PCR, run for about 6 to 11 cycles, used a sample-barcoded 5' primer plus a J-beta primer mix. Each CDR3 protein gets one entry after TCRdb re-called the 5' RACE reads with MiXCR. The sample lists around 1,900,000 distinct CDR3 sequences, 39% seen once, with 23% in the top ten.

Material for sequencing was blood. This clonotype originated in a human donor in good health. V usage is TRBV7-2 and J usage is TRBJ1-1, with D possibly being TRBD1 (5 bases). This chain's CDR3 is CASSLVGREAEAFF. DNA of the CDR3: TGTGCCAGCAGCTTAGTAGGCAGGGAGGCTGAAGCTTTCTTT.